This T cell receptor (beta chain) emerged from a study of T cell changes during pregnancy in multiple sclerosis. Germline assignment: CDR1 MNHNS and CDR2 SASEGT. The V end was cut by 7 bases, the J end by 3 bases, with 9 bases between. The CDR3 is made up of 12 amino acids. Sequencing used immunoSEQ multiplex PCR; TCRdb keeps in-frame clones, though not all of them. The sample shows about 40,000 clones, more than 80% of them seen only once. The chain recombines TRBV6-1 with TRBJ1-2; D perhaps matches TRBD1 (5 bases). The sequenced sample was peripheral blood, obtained before pregnancy. The sequence was obtained from a female donor with multiple sclerosis, enrolled in a pregnancy study. The CDR3 reads CASKGAYYGYTF. The CDR3 DNA is TGTGCCAGCAAAGGGGCTTACTATGGCTACACCTTC.